This TCR beta chain is from a study of a mutant IDH1 vaccine in newly diagnosed glioma (dated by TCRdb to the early 2020s). For context, the study as a whole: Of the 32 patients who were treated, about 62% were male and roughly 38% were female, and the mean age was around 40 years. Prior to enrollment, patients had been given standard therapy consisting of radiotherapy alone, temozolomide alone, or radiochemotherapy with temozolomide, with the combination given to most patients. Peripheral blood was drawn at six visits: V03 (baseline), V05, V07, V10, V12 and V13. Longitudinal TCRB deep sequencing was performed for about two dozen treated patients wherever samples were available for exploratory analyses.

Overall study outcomes, separate from this receptor: No apparent relationship was observed between pseudoprogression and alterations in the top peripheral T cell clonotypes detected by TCRB sequencing. Availability determined which PBMC samples were chosen for TCRB deep sequencing. Across multiple MHC alleles, vaccine-induced immune responses were seen in nearly 95% of patients. The authors stated that sample limitations prevented analyses of patient blood samples from being reproduced.

Counted from cysteine to phenylalanine, this CDR3 has 16 amino acids. The only DNA kept is the CDR3, 48 bases in frame from the first base. CDR1 MNHEY and CDR2 SMNVEV were looked up in the germline V gene (reference sequence). Relative to germline, V is 5 bases shorter and J is 2 bases shorter, with 15 bases between their ends. The library was generated by the immunoSEQ multiplex PCR assay. Rearranged TCR beta chain sequences were amplified with the hsTCRB Kit following the manufacturer's protocol. Sequencing of TCRB libraries was carried out on an Illumina MiSeq. As for how the authors treated the data: Demultiplexing, trimming and gene mapping were performed with the kit vendor's proprietary platform. As stored in TCRdb, this immuneACCESS dataset retains in-frame rearrangements with V and J assigned. A fraction of the clones does not appear; measured against another copy, unresolved V genes explain less than half of the discrepancy, and the remainder lacks a known reason. That table is the source of V, J and clone size, and D and trimming were worked out from the DNA. A total of nearly 15,000 clones appear in this sample, 75% to 90% of them only once. The top ten clones comprise around 9% of the sample.

Notes on this clone: Its antigen is currently not known. One base away there is no much larger clone; base qualities are not given.

Reading the label with the study, this specimen's time point is: baseline, week 1 (first vaccination visit). The intended sense of this specimen's treatment or condition label: pre-vaccination baseline after standard-of-care therapy. Newly diagnosed WHO grade 3 or 4 IDH1-mutant astrocytomas showing loss of nuclear ATRX were present in the donors. The samples were drawn from NOA16, a multicentre, single-arm, open-label phase I trial in Germany that tested a mutant IDH1 peptide vaccine in humans for the first time. Blood drawn at visit V03 was used as the baseline sample for immunogenicity testing. Genomic DNA for TCRB sequencing was isolated from EDTA blood with the DNeasy Blood and Tissue Kit.

The sequencing here drew on PBMCs, taken from a glioma patient treated with radiotherapy, temozolomide or both. The sequence is built from TRBV27 and TRBJ1-4; possibly the D gene is TRBD1, per 5 matching bases. This TCR derives from a woman aged 40 to 50 with glioma. Some clones in this sample may be carry-over from other donors' samples. The DNA is TGTGCCAGCAGTAGGGCAGGGTGGGCGACTAATGAAAAACTGTTTTTT. Translated, this is CASSRAGWATNEKLFF.